These 8 T cell receptor beta chains came from one sample sequenced in a study of cytomegalovirus exposure and HLA in healthy donors (dated by TCRdb to 2015 to 2018). The receptor library was made with the immunoSEQ multiplex PCR assay. The multiplex PCR relied on a mix of 60 forward primers for TCR Vbeta segments and 13 reverse primers for TCR Jbeta segments. TCRdb provides this immuneACCESS table in a form limited to in-frame rearrangements. Some clones are lacking; in checked studies, under half of them reflect an unresolved V gene, and why the rest are absent is not known. Counted in this sample were about 160,000 clones; 80% of them appeared once. Roughly 1.2% of the sample is taken by the ten largest. The sequenced sample consisted of PBMCs. These TCRs come from a woman in her fifties or sixties in good health and CMV-seronegative.

The chain is built from TRBV2 and TRBJ2-2; 9 bases align to TRBD2. Germline V gene data show CDR1 as SNHLY and CDR2 as FYNNEI. The CDR3 has 15 amino acids. V lost 4 bases to trimming and J lost 1 base; unmatched junction nucleotides: 1. In DNA form, the CDR3 reads TGTGCCAGCAGTGGACTAGCGGTGAACACCGGGGAGCTGTTTTTT. Translating gives CASSGLAVNTGELFF.

The chain has TRBV18 and TRBJ1-1; no reliable D call. Trimming removed 2 bases from V and 7 bases from J, with 14 bases in between. CDR3 length: 14 residues. Germline V gene sequence: CDR1 KGHSH, CDR2 LQKENI. CDR3 protein: CASSPNVEHLEAFF. The DNA for the CDR3 is TGTGCCAGCTCACCAAACGTAGAGCACCTTGAAGCTTTCTTT.

The rearrangement joins TRBV18 to TRBJ1-1; 9 nucleotides agree with TRBD1. The germline V gene has CDR1 KGHSH and CDR2 LQKENI. The V and J ends lost 6 bases and 1 base, in that order; junction bases with no gene match: 6. CDR3 size: 15 residues. CDR3 DNA sequence: TGTGCCAGCTCTAGCCGGACAGGGGCGAACACTGAAGCTTTCTTT. It is translated as CASSSRTGANTEAFF.

The chain has TRBV5-1 and TRBJ2-7, with a possible D match to TRBD2 (5 bases). The germline V and J ends were trimmed by 2 bases and 0 bases, with 12 bases remaining between them. The CDR3 has 15 residues. CDR1 is SGHRS, CDR2 YFSETQ, per germline. The CDR3 nucleotides are TGCGCCAGCAGCTTCTCCCCGGGAACCTCCTACGAGCAGTACTTC. This gives the protein CASSFSPGTSYEQYF.

The gene calls are TRBV6-1 and TRBJ2-5; 7 positions match TRBD1. This CDR3 contains 14 residues. CDR1 and CDR2 (germline): MNHNS, SASEGT. Trimming took 6 bases from V and 7 from J; bases not matched to a gene: 11. For the CDR3, the DNA is TGTGCCAGCAGGAGACAGGGTCCCCCTGGGACCCAGTACTTC. Translated, it gives CASRRQGPPGTQYF.

This CDR3 is CASSWDYSNTEAFF. The CDR3 nucleotides are TGCGCCAGCAGCTGGGACTATTCGAACACTGAAGCTTTCTTT. The rearrangement uses TRBV5-1 and TRBJ1-1; D might be TRBD1 (5 bases). V lost 3 bases, J lost 1 base, and 10 bases lay in between. CDR1 is SGHRS and CDR2 is YFSETQ in the germline V gene. The CDR3 spans 14 residues.

CDR3 sequence reads: CASSSGQGEGYTF. The CDR3 DNA is TGTGCCAGCAGCTCCGGACAGGGAGAGGGCTACACCTTC. The chain employs TRBV7-2 and TRBJ1-2; 8 bases map to TRBD1. Germline lookup yields CDR1 SGHTA and CDR2 FQGNSA. The CDR3 sequence is 13 residues long. V trimming: 4 bases; J trimming: 8 bases; junction bases outside the gene matches: 6.

The chain combines TRBV28 with TRBJ2-1; 12 nucleotides line up with TRBD2. Looked up from germline, CDR1 is MDHEN and CDR2 is SYDVKM. V was clipped by 1 base and J by 5 bases; unmatched bases: 15. The CDR3 runs to 20 residues. CDR3 in amino acids: CASSLLVGLAGSGGNNEQFF. The CDR3 DNA is TGTGCCAGCAGTTTATTGGTAGGACTAGCGGGATCCGGGGGAAACAATGAGCAGTTCTTC.